This T cell receptor beta chain is from a study of T cells expressing NK-cell markers. Study-level information: The study sequenced eight donors, seven HCMV-seropositive and one seronegative.

CDR3 size: 12 residues. Germline V lookup: CDR1 SQVTM, CDR2 ANQGSEA. TCRdb reprocessed the 5' RACE reads; each CDR3 protein has one entry and no DNA is given. The sample has 350,000 to 500,000 distinct CDR3 sequences. The origin of this receptor is a woman between 18 and 75 years old in good health. Sequences were obtained from blood T cells: a sorted CD56 or NKG2C T cell subset, CD4+ or CD8+ T cells, or bulk PBMC T cells (not recorded which). The chain employs TRBV29-1 and TRBJ2-7; TCRdb indicates TRBD2, and absent DNA this call remains unverified. CDR3 region: CSVVSGGYEQYF.